Below, 13 T cell receptor beta chains from the same sample are listed, as sequenced in a study of T cells expressing NK-cell markers. TCRdb reanalyzed the 5' RACE reads and collapses them to one entry per CDR3 protein, without DNA. Here the sample table reports 400,000 to 550,000 distinct CDR3 sequences. The specimen was blood T cells: a sorted CD56 or NKG2C T cell subset, CD4+ or CD8+ T cells, or bulk PBMC T cells (not recorded which). Receptors were obtained from a woman aged 18-69 years in good health.

V gene TRBV7-9 combines with J gene TRBJ1-1. Germline V gene sequence: CDR1 SEHNR, CDR2 FQNEAQ (reference sequence). The CDR3 is 13 residues long. CDR3 in amino acids: CASSSKPNTEAFF.

The V and J genes are TRBV19 and TRBJ2-3; TCRdb gives TRBD1 as the D gene, but with no DNA this cannot be confirmed. Looked up from germline, CDR1 is LNHDA and CDR2 is SQIVND (reference sequence). The CDR3 runs 15 residues. This CDR3 is CASSRGQLNTDTQYF.

V usage is TRBV7-2 and J usage is TRBJ2-2; TCRdb returns TRBD1, unconfirmable since there is no DNA. Germline V gene sequence: CDR1 SGHTA, CDR2 FQGNSA. The CDR3 extends over 14 amino acids. The CDR3 sequence: CASSRQKYTGELFF.

V usage is TRBV11-2 and J usage is TRBJ1-4; lacking DNA, the TRBD1 call made by TCRdb goes unchecked. Per germline, CDR1 SGHAT and CDR2 FQNNGV. This CDR3 contains 17 residues. CDR3 sequence reads: CASSLEQGSPTNEKLFF.

The CDR3: CASSTGWSSPLHF. The chain joins TRBV27 to TRBJ1-6. Germline CDR1 is MNHEY and CDR2 is SMNVEV (reference sequence). The CDR3 consists of 13 residues.

V gene TRBV20-1 combines with J gene TRBJ2-7; TCRdb outputs TRBD1, but without DNA this stays unchecked. This CDR3 comprises 13 residues. Germline CDR1 DFQATT, CDR2 SNEGSKA (reference sequence). CDR3 loop: CSAVRDRLSEQYF.

The chain combines TRBV21-1 with TRBJ1-3. TRBV21-1 is an annotated pseudogene. The CDR3 loop spans 16 amino acids. The CDR3 loop is CASSKVEGRSGNTIYF.

The rearrangement joins TRBV20-1 to TRBJ2-5; no DNA is available, so the TRBD1 call from TCRdb remains unchecked. Germline V CDR1 and CDR2: DFQATT, SNEGSKA (reference sequence). This CDR3 has 15 residues. The CDR3 loop is CSAPPGPTNQETQYF.

This chain links TRBV5-5 with TRBJ1-5; checking the TCRdb D call of TRBD1 is not possible without DNA. CDR1 SGHKS and CDR2 YYEKEE come from the germline V gene (reference sequence). This CDR3 is 15 amino acids long. The CDR3 loop is CASSWGPGENQPQHF. The entire variable domain, with the rest obtained from reference TRBV5-5 and TRBJ1-5, is as follows: DAGVTQSPTHLIKTRGQQVTLRCSPISGHKSVSWYQQVLGQGPQFIFQYYEKEERGRGNFPDRFSARQFPNYSSELNVNALLLGDSALYLCASSWGPGENQPQHFGDGTRLSIL.

The chain recombines TRBV20-1 with TRBJ2-1; TCRdb indicates TRBD2, and absent DNA this call remains unverified. Germline assignment: CDR1 DFQATT and CDR2 SNEGSKA (reference sequence). The CDR3 is 15 residues long. CDR3 amino acids: CSAKELAGFYNEQFF.

V usage is TRBV5-8 and J usage is TRBJ2-5. This CDR3 has 14 amino acids. The germline gives CDR1 SGHTS, CDR2 YDEGEE. The CDR3 reads CASIGVGQQETQYF.

J is TRBJ1-2 and V is TRBV11-2; TCRdb calls TRBD1, which cannot be checked without DNA. Germline CDR1 and CDR2: SGHAT and FQNNGV. CDR3 length equals 18 residues. This CDR3 reads CASSSPAGQGPRFYGYTF.

The V and J genes are TRBV27 and TRBJ1-6; without DNA, the TCRdb call of TRBD1 cannot be checked. CDR1 MNHEY and CDR2 SMNVEV come from the germline V gene (reference sequence). CDR3 length: 13 amino acids. Here the CDR3 reads CASSLSPLSPLHF.